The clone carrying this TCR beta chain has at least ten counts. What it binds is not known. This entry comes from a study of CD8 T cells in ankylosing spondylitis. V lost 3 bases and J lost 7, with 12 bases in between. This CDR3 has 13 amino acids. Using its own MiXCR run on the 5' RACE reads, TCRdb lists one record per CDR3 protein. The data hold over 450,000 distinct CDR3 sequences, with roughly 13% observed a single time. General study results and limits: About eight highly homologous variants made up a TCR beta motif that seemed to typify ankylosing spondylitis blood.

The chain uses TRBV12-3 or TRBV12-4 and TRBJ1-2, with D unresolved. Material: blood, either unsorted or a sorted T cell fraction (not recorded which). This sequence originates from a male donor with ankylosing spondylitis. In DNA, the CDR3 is TGTGCCAGCAGTTTGGGTCCGGGGTTTGGCTACACCTTC. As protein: CASSLGPGFGYTF.